This T cell receptor beta chain was recovered during a study of blood T cell repertoires in COVID-19. Study overall: Italy, Spain and the United States were the sources of the convalescent and acute COVID-19 samples. T cells, B-cell-depleted T cells, or PBMCs supplied cDNA or gDNA.

Under the authors' procedure: Estimated nucleated cell counts came from reference gene primer amplification. Here immunoSEQ multiplex PCR was the method, and the copy in TCRdb shows in-frame clones only, minus some. V, J and clone size reflect that table, while D and trimming were determined from the DNA. Here the sample spans some 210,000 clones, roughly four fifths being singletons. The material sequenced was peripheral blood. The sequence was obtained from a woman in her sixties or seventies with active or convalescent COVID-19.

CDR3 nucleotides: TGTGCCAGCTGGAGGGGGCCGGGCTACGAGCAGTACTTC. Translated: CASWRGPGYEQYF. The chain is built from TRBV2 and TRBJ2-7; D may be TRBD1 (7 bases). Between the trimmed V and J ends, which lost 8 bases and 3 bases, there was a span of 14 bases. The CDR3 runs 13 residues. Looked up from germline, CDR1 is SNHLY and CDR2 is FYNNEI.